A selection of T cell receptor beta chains follows, all from one sample in a study of technical replicates of blood from several donors. Assay used: immunoSEQ multiplex PCR; TCRdb lists only in-frame clones, some missing. The sample holds more than 60,000 clones; approximately 87% are singletons and the top ten take approximately 4.7%. The sequencing sample was made of PBMCs. These receptor sequences come from a human donor in good health. Some clones in this sample may be carry-over from other donors' samples. The conserved cysteine and the conserved F or W are not part of the CDR3 here. The size entry is marked missing in some rows and otherwise reads once, few, many or a size class.

clone_size: medium-sized
j_call: TRBJ2-7
v_call: TRBV9
cdr3_aa: ASSAGGLAGVPRSYEQY

clone_size: once
j_call: TRBJ2-3
v_call: TRBV7-3
cdr3_aa: ASSFSGSAPDTQY

clone_size: -
j_call: TRBJ1-5
v_call: TRBV29-1
cdr3_aa: SVTDRGNQPQH

clone_size: -
j_call: TRBJ1-1
v_call: TRBV5-1
cdr3_aa: ASSLEVSAGGRTEAF

clone_size: few
j_call: TRBJ2-3
v_call: TRBV6-4
cdr3_aa: ASLDPGGRITDTQY

clone_size: -
j_call: TRBJ2-5
v_call: TRBV4-3
cdr3_aa: ASSHIAGQETQY

clone_size: -
j_call: TRBJ1-2
v_call: TRBV6-1
cdr3_aa: ASSELQASYGYT

clone_size: -
j_call: TRBJ2-7
v_call: TRBV27
cdr3_aa: ASSTYWGAYEQY

clone_size: -
j_call: TRBJ1-6
v_call: TRBV5-1
cdr3_aa: ASSLGTGTGESYNSPLH

clone_size: -
j_call: TRBJ1-1
v_call: TRBV30
cdr3_aa: AWSVRGGTEAF

clone_size: -
j_call: TRBJ2-3
v_call: TRBV27
cdr3_aa: ASSLSGRGEDTQY

clone_size: -
j_call: TRBJ2-3
v_call: TRBV15
cdr3_aa: ATSRGGQGSDTQY

clone_size: -
j_call: TRBJ2-7
v_call: TRBV6-6
cdr3_aa: ASSLQGQYEQY

clone_size: -
j_call: TRBJ1-3
v_call: TRBV30
cdr3_aa: AWSVSSGNTIY

clone_size: -
j_call: TRBJ1-1
v_call: TRBV6-5
cdr3_aa: ASSLDSWLNTEAF

clone_size: -
j_call: TRBJ1-2
v_call: TRBV7-3
cdr3_aa: ASSSLTVNYGYT

clone_size: -
j_call: TRBJ1-2
v_call: TRBV6-6
cdr3_aa: ASSPSATYGYT

clone_size: -
j_call: TRBJ2-3
v_call: TRBV5-1
cdr3_aa: ASSLIAGTDTQY

clone_size: -
j_call: TRBJ2-7
v_call: TRBV6-5
cdr3_aa: ASRPSGRGNEQY

clone_size: -
j_call: TRBJ2-7
v_call: TRBV6-6
cdr3_aa: ASRRAGQGVSYEQY

clone_size: -
j_call: TRBJ2-7
v_call: TRBV7-8
cdr3_aa: ASSLARAYEQY

clone_size: -
j_call: TRBJ2-2
v_call: TRBV7-3
cdr3_aa: ASSFYGGELF

clone_size: -
j_call: TRBJ2-2
v_call: TRBV7-2
cdr3_aa: ASSRRQGATGELF

clone_size: -
j_call: TRBJ1-1
v_call: TRBV19
cdr3_aa: ASSEPSGFRNTEAF

clone_size: -
j_call: TRBJ2-7
v_call: TRBV2
cdr3_aa: ASSDNYEQY

clone_size: few
j_call: TRBJ1-3
v_call: TRBV5-4
cdr3_aa: ASSWETGTGNTIY

clone_size: -
j_call: TRBJ2-7
v_call: TRBV6-5
cdr3_aa: ASSYSLSGSSYEQY

clone_size: -
j_call: TRBJ2-7
v_call: TRBV29-1
cdr3_aa: SVGVSGSIYEQY

clone_size: -
j_call: TRBJ2-3
v_call: TRBV4-1
cdr3_aa: ASSQGPTGGPGDTQY

clone_size: -
j_call: TRBJ2-7
v_call: TRBV4-3
cdr3_aa: ASSPRLAGHEQY

clone_size: -
j_call: TRBJ2-1
v_call: TRBV7-2
cdr3_aa: ASSLAGQSYNEQF

clone_size: -
j_call: TRBJ1-5
v_call: TRBV2
cdr3_aa: ASSPGRGSNQPQH

clone_size: -
j_call: TRBJ1-2
v_call: TRBV15
cdr3_aa: ATSRDRGYGYT

clone_size: -
j_call: TRBJ2-4
v_call: TRBV5-6
cdr3_aa: ASSLATNIQY

clone_size: -
j_call: TRBJ2-5
v_call: TRBV6-1
cdr3_aa: ASSGGGTTRETQY

clone_size: -
j_call: TRBJ2-3
v_call: TRBV11-2
cdr3_aa: ASSLDFTDTQY

clone_size: -
j_call: TRBJ2-1
v_call: TRBV7-3
cdr3_aa: ASSRSGGDNEQF

clone_size: -
j_call: TRBJ1-2
v_call: TRBV2
cdr3_aa: ASSERGQVYGYT

clone_size: -
j_call: TRBJ2-3
v_call: TRBV6-6
cdr3_aa: ASRIDGIGDTQY

clone_size: -
j_call: TRBJ2-7
v_call: TRBV18
cdr3_aa: ASSPPAGSYEQY

clone_size: -
j_call: TRBJ1-5
v_call: TRBV7-9
cdr3_aa: ASSLGDRSNQPQH

clone_size: few
j_call: TRBJ1-1
v_call: TRBV20-1
cdr3_aa: SASRTEAF

clone_size: -
j_call: TRBJ2-5
v_call: TRBV25-1
cdr3_aa: ASSEWGQLWGTQY